This passage covers 19 T cell receptor beta chains from one sample sequenced in a study of CD8+ T cells in alopecia areata. In each case, RNA was isolated and then reverse transcribed into cDNA as the sequencing template. TCRdb's table, derived via immunoSEQ multiplex PCR, lists solely in-frame clones and lacks some. The sample has about 94,000 clones, around three quarters seen once. Treatment reported: oral pan-JAK inhibitor, 5-10 mg twice daily. Sequencing was performed on CD8+ T cells sorted from blood, taken around week 46, from a patient treated with tofacitinib. Receptors were obtained from a human donor with alopecia areata.

The chain couples TRBV12-5 to TRBJ1-2; D gene unclear. Germline assignment: CDR1 LGHNT and CDR2 FRNRAP. The CDR3 runs 13 residues. Trimming left V 6 bases short and J 7 bases short, with 15 bases between. CDR3 sequence reads: CASGSATLAGYTF. As DNA, the CDR3 is TGTGCTAGTGGGTCGGCCACACTGGCTGGCTACACCTTC.

As to this clone: The sample carries other DNA sequences with the same CDR3. V is TRBV29-1 and J is TRBJ1-1; TRBD1 agrees at 7 bases. The CDR3 sequence is 13 residues long. From germline, CDR1 is SQVTM and CDR2 ANQGSEA. V gave up 4 bases and J gave up 1 base; unmatched junction bases: 3. The CDR3 region has the DNA TGCAGCGTTGGGGGACAGTCGAACACTGAAGCTTTCTTT. Protein: CSVGGQSNTEAFF.

CDR3 DNA sequence: TGTGCCAGCAGCCTCGGAAATACGCAGTATTTT. This gives the protein CASSLGNTQYF. This chain links TRBV14 with TRBJ2-3, with unresolved D. The V and J ends lost 4 bases and 7 bases respectively, with 6 bases between them. CDR1 is SGHDN, CDR2 FVKESK, per germline. The CDR3 spans 11 residues.

This chain connects TRBV19 to TRBJ1-4, with D possibly TRBD1 on 6 matching bases. V was cut by 5 bases and J by 6 bases, with 13 bases left in between. The CDR3 runs 14 residues. Germline V gene data show CDR1 as LNHDA and CDR2 as SQIVND (reference sequence). CDR3 sequence (DNA): TGTGCCAGTAGTCCGCGACAGGTAGATGAAAAACTGTTTTTT. This codes for CASSPRQVDEKLFF.

The CDR3 region is CASSLIGTGTGISEKLFF. As DNA, the CDR3 is TGTGCCAGCAGCTTGATTGGGACAGGCACCGGCATAAGTGAAAAACTGTTTTTT. The chain combines TRBV5-6 with TRBJ1-4; 8 bases line up with TRBD1. This CDR3 region has 18 residues. Trimming removed 1 base from V and 7 bases from J; junction bases left unmatched: 15. CDR1 SGHDT and CDR2 YYEEEE come from the germline V gene.

The chain uses TRBV4-1 and TRBJ2-5; no clear D. This CDR3 has 15 amino acids. Germline loops: CDR1 MGHRA, CDR2 YSYEKL. The V end was cut by 0 bases, the J end by 2 bases, with 10 bases between. This CDR3 is CASSQDSGSQETQYF. CDR3 nucleotide sequence: TGCGCCAGCAGCCAAGATAGTGGCAGTCAAGAGACCCAGTACTTC.

The table lists this clone with a few counts. V usage is TRBV7-2 and J usage is TRBJ1-6, with D unclear. Germline CDR1 SGHTA, CDR2 FQGNSA. V was cut by 5 bases and J by 2 bases, with 7 bases left in between. The CDR3 is 14 amino acids. The CDR3: CASSENTYNSPLHF. CDR3 DNA: TGTGCCAGCAGCGAAAACACCTATAATTCACCCCTCCACTTT.

V usage is TRBV2 and J usage is TRBJ2-3; TRBD1 is a possible D gene (6 bases). The V end lost 8 bases, the J end lost 3 bases, and 9 bases lay between the germline ends. Germline V gene sequence: CDR1 SNHLY, CDR2 FYNNEI. CDR3 length: 12 amino acids. DNA of the CDR3: TGTGCCAGCGCAGGGGTTACAGATACGCAGTATTTT. Translated, it gives CASAGVTDTQYF.

The chain couples TRBV2 to TRBJ2-4; 7 bases fit TRBD1. There are 16 residues in the CDR3. Germline CDR1 reads SNHLY; CDR2 reads FYNNEI. V gave up 5 bases and J gave up 0 bases; unmatched junction bases: 7. In DNA, the CDR3 is TGTGCCAGCAGTCCCCGGGACAGCTTAGCCAAAAACATTCAGTACTTC. Translation gives CASSPRDSLAKNIQYF.

The chain carries TRBV19 and TRBJ2-3; 7 bases align to TRBD1. The CDR3 totals 15 residues. The ends lost 4 bases at V and 3 bases at J; junction bases unmatched: 7. Per the germline V gene, CDR1 is LNHDA and CDR2 is SQIVND (reference sequence). This CDR3 reads CASSTSPTGTDTQYF. CDR3 DNA: TGTGCCAGTAGTACCTCCCCGACAGGGACAGATACGCAGTATTTT.

This clone was observed a few times. V and J are TRBV27 and TRBJ2-2; D might be TRBD1 or TRBD2, each matching 7 bases. This CDR3 spans 18 amino acids. V dropped 7 bases and J dropped 1 base, with 22 bases sitting between them. CDR1 and CDR2 from the germline V gene are MNHEY and SMNVEV (reference sequence). The CDR3: CASKLPGGATQNTGELFF. The CDR3 nucleotides read TGTGCCAGCAAATTACCAGGGGGGGCAACCCAGAACACCGGGGAGCTGTTTTTT.

The gene calls are TRBV29-1 and TRBJ2-1; TRBD2 might be the D (5 bases). Germline V gene data show CDR1 as SQVTM and CDR2 as ANQGSEA. Trimming stripped 1 base from V and 0 bases from J, with 7 bases between. This CDR3 is 14 amino acids long. CDR3 coding DNA: TGCAGCGTTGAAGGTGGGAGCTCCTACAATGAGCAGTTCTTC. Amino acid sequence: CSVEGGSSYNEQFF.

The rearrangement uses TRBV29-1 and TRBJ2-3; 7 positions match TRBD1. Germline CDR1 is SQVTM and CDR2 is ANQGSEA. The V gene end was trimmed by 3 bases and the J gene end by 0 bases; junction bases not matched to a gene: 6. This CDR3 spans 15 amino acids. The chain's CDR3 is CSVESGQASTDTQYF. CDR3 nucleotides: TGCAGCGTTGAGTCCGGACAGGCTAGCACAGATACGCAGTATTTT.

This chain connects TRBV19 to TRBJ1-5; D not resolved. The CDR3 has 13 amino acids. The germline CDR1 and CDR2 sequences are LNHDA and SQIVND (reference sequence). V lost 5 bases to trimming and J lost 3 bases, with 8 bases between them. CDR3 sequence reads: CASSPPPNQPQHF. For the CDR3, the DNA is TGTGCCAGTAGTCCACCCCCCAATCAGCCCCAGCATTTT.

The chain combines TRBV7-2 with TRBJ2-1; the match to TRBD2 covers 8 bases. After removal of 1 base from V and 10 bases from J, the junction contained 15 bases not matched to a gene. Germline lookup yields CDR1 SGHTA and CDR2 FQGNSA. The CDR3 sequence is 17 residues long. The CDR3 coding sequence is TGTGCCAGCAGCTTAGAGCCCCAGCGGGGGCTCCGGGGGGAGCAGTTCTTC. It yields the protein CASSLEPQRGLRGEQFF.

For this clone: Because it lacks the conserved phenylalanine or tryptophan at the end, this CDR3 is likely a read error. The limits of the CDR3 on the DNA are not certain, so only TCRdb's listed CDR3 is given. The V and J genes are TRBV29-1 and TRBJ1-2; TRBD1, the D gene given by the table, was not confirmed from the DNA. Germline lookup yields CDR1 SQVTM and CDR2 ANQGSEA. The CDR3 sequence runs 10 residues, both termini included. CDR3 sequence: CSTTGTGVTL.

The chain combines TRBV19 with TRBJ1-1; D is undetermined. The CDR3 is 16 amino acids. CDR1 and CDR2 (germline): LNHDA, SQIVND (reference sequence). With 3 bases removed from V and 2 bases from J, the gap between germline ends came to 16 bases. DNA for the CDR3: TGTGCCAGTAGTATCGGGATTAGACAACTAAACACTGAAGCTTTCTTT. It specifies CASSIGIRQLNTEAFF.

This clone was counted a single time. The chain links TRBV29-1 to TRBJ1-1; no clear D. The V and J ends lost 3 bases and 4 bases respectively, with 6 bases between them. Germline loops: CDR1 SQVTM, CDR2 ANQGSEA. The CDR3 loop spans 11 amino acids. This chain's CDR3 is CSVDSGTEAFF. CDR3 sequence (DNA): TGCAGCGTTGACTCAGGCACTGAAGCTTTCTTT.

This chain uses TRBV6-1 with TRBJ1-5; D remains ambiguous. Trimming left V 4 bases short and J 6 bases short, with 10 bases between. Germline V gene lookup returns CDR1 MNHNS and CDR2 SASEGT. The CDR3 loop spans 13 amino acids. CDR3 sequence reads: CASSGRSVQPQHF. The CDR3, as DNA: TGTGCCAGCAGTGGCAGGTCGGTTCAGCCCCAGCATTTT.